The sequence of this TCR beta chain was determined in a study of blood T cell repertoires in COVID-19. Study-wide background: Collection of acute and convalescent COVID-19 samples took place in the United States, Italy and Spain. Sample material is recorded as cDNA or gDNA derived from T cells, B-cell-depleted T cells, or PBMCs.

Sequencing was performed with immunoSEQ multiplex PCR; in TCRdb, only in-frame clones are kept and a portion is missing. The sample contains about 41,000 clones, over 70% of which appear only once. With 5 bases removed from V and 4 bases from J, the gap between germline ends came to 7 bases. The CDR3 sequence is 12 residues long. Germline V lookup: CDR1 SGHTA, CDR2 FQGNSA. This clonotype was obtained from an elderly woman with active or convalescent COVID-19. The genes are TRBV7-2 and TRBJ2-3; D is ambiguous. Sequenced: peripheral blood. The CDR3 nucleotides are TGTGCCAGCAGCCCCGGTGCAGATACGCAGTATTTT. Amino acids: CASSPGADTQYF.